This T cell receptor beta chain was identified during a study of CD8+CD57+ T cells in acquired aplastic anemia. General study findings and limits: Controls did not differ significantly from patients in CD8+ Simpson's diversity.

Germline CDR1 and CDR2: DFQATT and SNEGSKA (reference sequence). The V segment lost 5 bases and the J segment 5 bases; nucleotides outside the gene matches: 7. The CDR3 has 13 amino acids. Investigators profiled TCR beta VDJ and CDR3 from genomic DNA template. TCRdb called the reads again in MiXCR, with one record for every CDR3 protein. The sample lists 450,000 to 550,000 distinct CDR3 sequences; about a third were seen once. A remark on this clonotype: Its antigen is as yet unknown.

By flow cytometry, patients selected for sequencing had shown an expansion of CD8+CD57+ cells. Patients uniformly had severe acquired aplastic anemia. The chain joins TRBV20-1 to TRBJ1-1; TRBD1 matches 8 bases. The clonotype comes from a human donor with aplastic anemia. Input material: sorted CD4+, CD8+, or CD8+CD57+ T cells (not recorded which) from PBMCs. In nucleotides, the CDR3 is TGCAGTGCTCCCAGGGGGCTGTGGACTGAAGCTTTCTTT. Translation: CSAPRGLWTEAFF.